This T cell receptor beta chain stems from a study of T cells in Graves' hyperthyroidism and ophthalmopathy. Study-level background: Specimen type is peripheral blood, collected at initial diagnosis prior to any treatment.

Amplified regions were TCR beta CDR3 sequences from RNA transcripts. The TCR CDR3 first-round RT-PCR relied on the HTBI primer set. TCRdb analysed the multiplex PCR reads with MiXCR anew, one entry per CDR3 protein. The top ten hold approximately 8.4% of the sample, which has about 710,000 distinct CDR3 sequences, about a sixth seen once. Findings and caveats of the study: A median around 5.9 months before onset, the model predicted ophthalmopathy. Also found in blood were most expanded thyroid clonotypes above 0.001.

Diagnosis rested on symptoms, serum thyroxine and TRAb, thyroid ultrasound, and orbital computed tomography. Deletions cut 8 bases from V and 4 bases from J, with 21 bases between. The CDR3 consists of 15 residues. Germline V gives CDR1 DFQATT, CDR2 SNEGSKA (reference sequence). This clonotype was detected only a few times. What it recognizes is unknown. Sequenced: blood. This TCR was sampled from a man aged 18-30 years with Graves' hyperthyroidism. The chain carries TRBV20-1 and TRBJ1-3; TRBD1 might be the D (5 bases). The CDR3: CSFRGPGLAGNTIYF. The CDR3 region has the DNA TGCAGTTTCCGTGGCCCAGGGTTGGCCGGAAACACCATATATTTT.